This T cell receptor (beta chain) was captured by sequencing in a study of T cell responses to AZD1222 COVID-19 vaccine. General study points: Donors were largely white British and mainly female; clonal diversity was possibly underestimated. Researchers took repertoire samples only after the peak T cell response had come. Across the whole spike, CD4 TCRs peaked at regions 160-218 and 743-854. Baseline serostatus was positive in only a handful of AZD1222 recipients.

About this clone: The antigen is unknown.

V dropped 0 bases and J dropped 7 bases, with 15 bases sitting between them. CDR1 is LGHNA, CDR2 YSLEER, per germline. The CDR3 covers 15 residues. Sequencing was performed with immunoSEQ multiplex PCR; in TCRdb, only in-frame clones are kept and a portion is missing. The table has more than 140,000 clones, 89% seen once. Source: peripheral blood, taken on day 0 of AZD1222 vaccination. The chain carries TRBV4-3 and TRBJ1-2, with D perhaps matching TRBD1 (6 bases). The sequence was obtained from an adult in good health. The DNA of the CDR3 is TGCGCCAGCAGCCAAGACCAGGGGTGGTATGGTGGCTACACCTTC. It specifies CASSQDQGWYGGYTF.